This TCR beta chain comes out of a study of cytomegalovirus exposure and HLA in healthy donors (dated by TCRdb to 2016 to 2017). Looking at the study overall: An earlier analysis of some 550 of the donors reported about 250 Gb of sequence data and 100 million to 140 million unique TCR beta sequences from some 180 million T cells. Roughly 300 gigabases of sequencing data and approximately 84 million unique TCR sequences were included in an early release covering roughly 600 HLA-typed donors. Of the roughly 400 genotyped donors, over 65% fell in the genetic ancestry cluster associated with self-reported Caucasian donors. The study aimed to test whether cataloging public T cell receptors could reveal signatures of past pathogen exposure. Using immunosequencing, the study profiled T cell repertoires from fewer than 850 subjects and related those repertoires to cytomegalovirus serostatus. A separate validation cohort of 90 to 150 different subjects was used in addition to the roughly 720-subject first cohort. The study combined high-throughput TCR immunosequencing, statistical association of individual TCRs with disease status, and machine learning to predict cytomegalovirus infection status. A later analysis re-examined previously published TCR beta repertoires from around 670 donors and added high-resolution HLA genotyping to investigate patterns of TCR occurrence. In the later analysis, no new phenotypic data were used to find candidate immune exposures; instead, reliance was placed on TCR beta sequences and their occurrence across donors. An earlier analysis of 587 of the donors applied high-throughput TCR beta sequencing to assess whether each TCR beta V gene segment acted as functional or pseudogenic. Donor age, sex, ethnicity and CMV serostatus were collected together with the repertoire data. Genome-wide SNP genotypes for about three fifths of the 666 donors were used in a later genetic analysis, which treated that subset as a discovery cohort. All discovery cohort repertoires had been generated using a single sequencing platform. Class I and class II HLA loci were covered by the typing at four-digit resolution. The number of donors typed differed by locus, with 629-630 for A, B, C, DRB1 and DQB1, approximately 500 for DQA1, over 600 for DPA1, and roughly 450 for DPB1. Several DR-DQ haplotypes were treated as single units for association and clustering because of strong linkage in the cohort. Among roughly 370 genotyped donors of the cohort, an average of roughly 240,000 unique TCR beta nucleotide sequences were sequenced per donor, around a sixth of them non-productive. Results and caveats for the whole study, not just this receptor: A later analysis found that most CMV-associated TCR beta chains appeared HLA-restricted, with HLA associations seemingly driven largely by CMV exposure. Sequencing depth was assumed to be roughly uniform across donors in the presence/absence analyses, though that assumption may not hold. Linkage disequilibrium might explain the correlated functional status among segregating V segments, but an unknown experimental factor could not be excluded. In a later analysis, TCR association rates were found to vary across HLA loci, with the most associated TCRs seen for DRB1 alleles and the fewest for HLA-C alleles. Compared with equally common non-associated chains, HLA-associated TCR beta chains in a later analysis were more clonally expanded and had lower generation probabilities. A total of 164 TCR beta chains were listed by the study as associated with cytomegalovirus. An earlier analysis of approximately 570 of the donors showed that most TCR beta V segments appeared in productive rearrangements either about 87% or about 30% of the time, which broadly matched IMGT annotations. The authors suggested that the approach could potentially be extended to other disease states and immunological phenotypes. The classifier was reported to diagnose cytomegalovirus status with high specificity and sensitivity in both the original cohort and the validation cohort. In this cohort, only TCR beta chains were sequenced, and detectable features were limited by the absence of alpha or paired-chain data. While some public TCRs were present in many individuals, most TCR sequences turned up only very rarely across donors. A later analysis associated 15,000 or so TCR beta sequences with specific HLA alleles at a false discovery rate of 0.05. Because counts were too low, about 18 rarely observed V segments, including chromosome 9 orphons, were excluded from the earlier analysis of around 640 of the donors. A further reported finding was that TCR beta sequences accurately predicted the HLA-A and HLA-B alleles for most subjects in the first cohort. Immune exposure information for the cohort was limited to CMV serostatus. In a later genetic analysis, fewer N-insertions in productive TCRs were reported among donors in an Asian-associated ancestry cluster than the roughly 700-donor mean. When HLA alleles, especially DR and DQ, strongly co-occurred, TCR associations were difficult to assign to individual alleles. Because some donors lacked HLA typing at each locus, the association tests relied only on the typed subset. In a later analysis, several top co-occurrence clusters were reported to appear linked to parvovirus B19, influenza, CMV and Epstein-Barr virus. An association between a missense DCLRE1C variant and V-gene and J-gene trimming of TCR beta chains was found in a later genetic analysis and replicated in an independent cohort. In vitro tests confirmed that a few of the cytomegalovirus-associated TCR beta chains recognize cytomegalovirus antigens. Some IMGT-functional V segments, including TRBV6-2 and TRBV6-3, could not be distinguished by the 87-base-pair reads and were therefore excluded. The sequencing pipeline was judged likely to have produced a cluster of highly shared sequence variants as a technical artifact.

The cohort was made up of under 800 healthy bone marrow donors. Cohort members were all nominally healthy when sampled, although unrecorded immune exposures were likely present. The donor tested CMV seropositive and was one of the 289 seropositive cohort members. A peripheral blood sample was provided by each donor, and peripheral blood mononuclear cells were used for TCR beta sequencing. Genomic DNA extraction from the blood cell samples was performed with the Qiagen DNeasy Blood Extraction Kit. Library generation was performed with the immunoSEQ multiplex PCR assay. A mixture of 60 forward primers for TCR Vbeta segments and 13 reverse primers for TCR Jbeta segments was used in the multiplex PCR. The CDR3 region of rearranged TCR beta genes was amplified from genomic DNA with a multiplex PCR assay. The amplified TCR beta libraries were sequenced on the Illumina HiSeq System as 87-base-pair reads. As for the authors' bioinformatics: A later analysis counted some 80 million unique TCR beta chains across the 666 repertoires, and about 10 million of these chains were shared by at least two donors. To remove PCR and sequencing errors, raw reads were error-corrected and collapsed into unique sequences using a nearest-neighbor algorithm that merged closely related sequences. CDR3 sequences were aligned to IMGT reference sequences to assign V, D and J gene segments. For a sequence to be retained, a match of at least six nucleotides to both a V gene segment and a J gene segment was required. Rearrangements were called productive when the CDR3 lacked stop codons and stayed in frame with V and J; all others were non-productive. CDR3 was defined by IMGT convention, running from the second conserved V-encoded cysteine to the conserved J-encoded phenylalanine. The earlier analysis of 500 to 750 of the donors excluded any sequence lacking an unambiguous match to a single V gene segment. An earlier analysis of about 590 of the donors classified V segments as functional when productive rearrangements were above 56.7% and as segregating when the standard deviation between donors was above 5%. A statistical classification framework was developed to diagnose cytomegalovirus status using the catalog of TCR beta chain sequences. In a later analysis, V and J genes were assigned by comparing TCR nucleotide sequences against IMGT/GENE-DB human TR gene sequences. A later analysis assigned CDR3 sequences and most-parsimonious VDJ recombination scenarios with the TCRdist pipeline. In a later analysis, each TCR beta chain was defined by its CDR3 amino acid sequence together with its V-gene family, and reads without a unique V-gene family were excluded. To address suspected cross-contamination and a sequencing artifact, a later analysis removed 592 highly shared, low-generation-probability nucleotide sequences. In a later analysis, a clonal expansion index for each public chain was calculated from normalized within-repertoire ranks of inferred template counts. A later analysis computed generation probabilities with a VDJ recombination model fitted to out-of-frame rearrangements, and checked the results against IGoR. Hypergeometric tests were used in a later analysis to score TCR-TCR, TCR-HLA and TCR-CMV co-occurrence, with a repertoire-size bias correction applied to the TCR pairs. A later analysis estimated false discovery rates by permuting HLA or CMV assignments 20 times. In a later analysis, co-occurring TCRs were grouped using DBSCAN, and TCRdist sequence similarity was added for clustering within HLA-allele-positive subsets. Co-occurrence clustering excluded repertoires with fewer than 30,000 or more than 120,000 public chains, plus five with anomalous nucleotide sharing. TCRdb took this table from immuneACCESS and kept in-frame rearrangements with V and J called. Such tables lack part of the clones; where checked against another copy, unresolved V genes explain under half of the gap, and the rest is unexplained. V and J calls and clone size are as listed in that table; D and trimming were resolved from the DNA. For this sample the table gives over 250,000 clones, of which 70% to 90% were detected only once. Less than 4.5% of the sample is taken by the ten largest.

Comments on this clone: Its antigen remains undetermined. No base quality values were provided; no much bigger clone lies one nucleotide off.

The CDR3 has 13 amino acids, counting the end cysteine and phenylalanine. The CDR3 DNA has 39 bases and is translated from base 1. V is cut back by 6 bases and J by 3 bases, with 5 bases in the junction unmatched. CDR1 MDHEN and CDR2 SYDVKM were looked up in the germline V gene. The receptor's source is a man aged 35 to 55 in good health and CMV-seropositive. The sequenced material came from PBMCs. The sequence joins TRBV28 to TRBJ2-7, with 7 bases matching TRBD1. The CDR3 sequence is CASRPGQDYEQYF. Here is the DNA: TGTGCCAGCAGACCCGGACAGGACTACGAGCAGTACTTC. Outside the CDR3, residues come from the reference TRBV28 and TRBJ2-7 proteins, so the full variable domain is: DVKVTQSSRYLVKRTGEKVFLECVQDMDHENMFWYRQDPGLGLRLIYFSYDVKMKEKGDIPEGYSVSREKKERFSLILESASTNQTSMYLCASRPGQDYEQYFGPGTRLTVT.